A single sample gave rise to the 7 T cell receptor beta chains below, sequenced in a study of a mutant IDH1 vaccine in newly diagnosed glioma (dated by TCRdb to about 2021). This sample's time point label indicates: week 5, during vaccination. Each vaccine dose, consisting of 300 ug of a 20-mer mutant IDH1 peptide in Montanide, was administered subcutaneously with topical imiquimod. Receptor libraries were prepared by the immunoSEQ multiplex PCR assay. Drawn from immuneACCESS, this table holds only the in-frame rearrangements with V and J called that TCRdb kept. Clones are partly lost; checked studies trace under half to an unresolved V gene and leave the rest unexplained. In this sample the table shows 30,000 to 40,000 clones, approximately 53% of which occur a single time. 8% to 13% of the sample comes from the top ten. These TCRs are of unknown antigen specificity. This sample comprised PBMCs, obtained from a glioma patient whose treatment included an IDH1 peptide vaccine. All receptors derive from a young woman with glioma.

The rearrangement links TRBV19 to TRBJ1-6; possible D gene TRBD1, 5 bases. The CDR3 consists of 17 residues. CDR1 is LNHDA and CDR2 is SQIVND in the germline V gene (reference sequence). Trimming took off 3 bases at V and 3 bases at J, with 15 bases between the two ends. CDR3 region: CASSIPQAGVYNSPLHF. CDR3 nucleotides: TGTGCCAGTAGTATCCCACAGGCGGGGGTCTATAATTCACCCCTCCACTTT.

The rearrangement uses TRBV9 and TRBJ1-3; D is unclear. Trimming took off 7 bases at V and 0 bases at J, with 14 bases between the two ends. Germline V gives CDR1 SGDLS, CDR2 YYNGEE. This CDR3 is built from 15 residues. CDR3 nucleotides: TGTGCCAGCGGGCAACAGACCTACTCTGGAAACACCATATATTTT. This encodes CASGQQTYSGNTIYF.

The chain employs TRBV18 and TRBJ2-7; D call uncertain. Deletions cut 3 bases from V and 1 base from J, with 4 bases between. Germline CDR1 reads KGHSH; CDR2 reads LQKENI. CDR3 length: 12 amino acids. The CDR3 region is CASSPTSYEQYF. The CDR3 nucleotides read TGTGCCAGCTCACCCACATCCTACGAGCAGTACTTC.

The CDR3: CASSLGRNSPLHF. As DNA, the CDR3 is TGTGCCAGCAGCTTGGGAAGGAACTCACCCCTCCACTTT. The rearrangement links TRBV5-8 to TRBJ1-6; D is uncertain. Deletions cut 0 bases from V and 10 bases from J, with 8 bases between. The CDR3 has 13 residues. CDR1 SGHTS and CDR2 YDEGEE come from the germline V gene.

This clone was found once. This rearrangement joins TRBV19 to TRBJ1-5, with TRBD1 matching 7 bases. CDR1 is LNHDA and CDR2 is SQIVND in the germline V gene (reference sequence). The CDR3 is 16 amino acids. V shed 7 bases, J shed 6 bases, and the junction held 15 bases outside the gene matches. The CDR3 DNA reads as TGTGCCAGTAACCGCCCAGGCCAGGGGGGTCCTCAGCCCCAGCATTTT. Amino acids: CASNRPGQGGPQPQHF.

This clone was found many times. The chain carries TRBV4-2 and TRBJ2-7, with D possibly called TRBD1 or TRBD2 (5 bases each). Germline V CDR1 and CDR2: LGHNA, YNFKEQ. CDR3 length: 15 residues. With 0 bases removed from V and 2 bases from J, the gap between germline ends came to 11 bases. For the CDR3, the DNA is TGTGCCAGCAGCCAAGAAGCCCCGGGGCCCTACGAGCAGTACTTC. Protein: CASSQEAPGPYEQYF.

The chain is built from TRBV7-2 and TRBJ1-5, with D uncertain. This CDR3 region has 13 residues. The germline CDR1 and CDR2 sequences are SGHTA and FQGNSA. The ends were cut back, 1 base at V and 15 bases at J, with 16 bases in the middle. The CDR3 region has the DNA TGTGCCAGCAGCTTAGGGGCAGCGGGGTTTCGGCATTTT. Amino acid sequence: CASSLGAAGFRHF.